This entry lists 24 T cell receptor beta chains sequenced from one sample in a study of Graves' ophthalmopathy and Graves' hyperthyroidism listed by TCRdb under 2018. Reads for this sample came from an Illumina HiSeq 2000. For repertoire sequencing, the TCR beta CDR3 regions were amplified from RNA transcripts. The first round was an RT-PCR using HTBI primers with the Qiagen OneStep RT-PCR kit, and this first round was followed by a second-round multiplex PCR, then size selection and purification. TCRdb cleaned the public reads at Q25 with fastp, built clones with MiXCR and kept in-frame beta chains. Rows are combined by CDR3 protein, so each entry shows the most common genes and DNA. This sample has around 170,000 distinct CDR3 sequences in its table, and 30% to 45% of those were observed once. The ten biggest clones cover approximately 5.5% of the sample. The sequencing input was peripheral blood. Receptor source: a woman in her thirties or forties with Graves' ophthalmopathy. Donor details come from another sample of the same person, matched by shared clones.

In its sample, this clonotype was seen many times. The chain is built from TRBV6-2 or TRBV6-3 and TRBJ2-7, with a possible D match to TRBD2 (7 bases). This CDR3 is 14 amino acids long. Trimming cost V 0 bases and J 6 bases, with 12 bases left between them. From germline, CDR1 is MNHEY and CDR2 SVGEGT. This CDR3 reads CASSYSGGRREQYF. The CDR3 region has the DNA TGTGCCAGCAGTTACTCCGGGGGGCGGCGCGAGCAGTACTTC.

V gene TRBV6-1 combines with J gene TRBJ2-5; the match to TRBD2 covers 7 bases. CDR1 and CDR2 from the germline V gene are MNHNS and SASEGT. Trimming cost V 11 bases and J 4 bases; bases outside gene matches: 13. The CDR3 covers 14 residues. CDR3 residues: CASSTAGVGETQYF. DNA of the CDR3: TGTGCCTCCTCGACGGCGGGAGTGGGAGAGACCCAGTACTTC.

The rearrangement joins TRBV12-3 or TRBV12-4 to TRBJ1-2; D gene unclear. The CDR3 extends over 13 amino acids. V lost 6 bases, J lost 6 bases, and 14 bases lay in between. This CDR3 reads CASREKRWDGYTF. As DNA, the CDR3 is TGTGCCAGCAGAGAGAAGAGGTGGGATGGCTACACCTTC.

This clonotype appeared many times. The J gene is TRBJ1-5, the V gene TRBV10-3; no clear D. V shed 4 bases and J shed 1 base, with 8 bases lying between them. This CDR3 comprises 14 residues. Looked up from germline, CDR1 is ENHRY and CDR2 is SYGVKD. CDR3: CAISAEQSNQPQHF. As DNA, the CDR3 is TGTGCCATCAGTGCCGAACAGAGCAATCAGCCCCAGCATTTT.

This clonotype was seen many times. V usage is TRBV11-2 and J usage is TRBJ2-7; the D gene could be TRBD1 or TRBD2 (5 bases each). Trimming removed 1 base from V and 4 bases from J, with 14 bases in between. The CDR3 length is 15 residues. The germline CDR1 and CDR2 sequences are SGHAT and FQNNGV. This chain's CDR3 is CASSLGIGTYYEQYF. CDR3 DNA sequence: TGTGCCAGCAGCTTAGGGATAGGGACGTATTACGAGCAGTACTTC. The variable domain in full, with the rest retrieved from reference TRBV11-2 and TRBJ2-7, is EAGVAQSPRYKIIEKRQSVAFWCNPISGHATLYWYQQILGQGPKLLIQFQNNGVVDDSQLPKDRFSAERLKGVDSTLKIQPAKLEDSAVYLCASSLGIGTYYEQYFGPGTRLTVT.

In this sample, this clonotype turned up once. The chain links TRBV28 to TRBJ2-5; D unclear. The CDR3 is 11 amino acids. V dropped 7 bases and J dropped 4 bases, with 7 bases sitting between them. Germline V gives CDR1 MDHEN, CDR2 SYDVKM. The CDR3 DNA reads as TGTGCCAGCACCCGTGGAGAGACCCAGTACTTC. Its protein is CASTRGETQYF.

The gene calls are TRBV6-2 or TRBV6-3 and TRBJ2-7; 14 nucleotides agree with TRBD2. CDR1 and CDR2 (germline): MNHEY, SVGEGT. V gave up 6 bases and J gave up 10 bases; unmatched junction bases: 2. This CDR3 contains 12 residues. CDR3 loop: CASSGTSGSQYF. The CDR3 DNA is TGTGCCAGCAGCGGGACTAGCGGGAGCCAGTACTTC.

This clonotype was counted ten times or more. V is TRBV7-2 and J is TRBJ2-5, with D tentatively TRBD1 (7 bases). The V gene lost 5 bases and the J gene lost 6 bases, with 19 bases spanning the gap. Germline V gives CDR1 SGHTA, CDR2 FQGNSA. The CDR3 runs to 15 residues. The CDR3 region has the DNA TGTGCCAGCAGCGACATAGGACAGGCGGGGAAGACCCAGTACTTC. Its translation: CASSDIGQAGKTQYF.

In this sample, this clonotype turned up many times. This chain joins TRBV4-3 and TRBJ2-7; 7 positions match TRBD1. The junction had 1 base not matched to a gene; V was cut back by 0 bases and J by 2 bases. The CDR3 consists of 14 residues. Looked up from germline, CDR1 is LGHNA and CDR2 is YSLEER. The CDR3 region has the DNA TGCGCCAGCAGCCAAGAGCAGGGGGCCTACGAGCAGTACTTC. This encodes CASSQEQGAYEQYF.

The V call is TRBV7-2, the J call TRBJ2-7; 10 bases line up with TRBD1. The length of the CDR3 is 14 residues. The V gene's germline CDR1 is SGHTA and CDR2 FQGNSA. J lost 3 bases, V lost 5 bases, and 4 bases had no gene match. For the CDR3, the DNA is TGTGCCAGCAGCCGGGACAGGGGACGCTACGAGCAGTACTTC. It encodes CASSRDRGRYEQYF.

The genes are TRBV6-1 and TRBJ2-5; D remains unclear. The J call may be mistaken, given a closer DNA end match to TRBJ2-7. The CDR3 spans 11 residues. From germline, CDR1 is MNHNS and CDR2 SASEGT. In nucleotides, the CDR3 is TGTGCCAGCAAAACTTCCTACGAGCAGTACTTC. Its protein product is CASKTSYEQYF.

The chain uses TRBV6-5 and TRBJ2-7, with TRBD2 matching over 11 bases. The ends lost 6 bases at V and 3 bases at J; junction bases unmatched: 4. Germline CDR1 and CDR2: MNHEY and SVGAGI. CDR3 length: 14 residues. The CDR3 DNA follows: TGTGCCAGCAGGCTTACTAGCGGGAGCTACGAGCAGTACTTC. This gives the protein CASRLTSGSYEQYF.

This clonotype came up many times. This chain connects TRBV11-2 to TRBJ1-6, with D unresolved. The CDR3 has 14 residues. Germline CDR1 SGHAT, CDR2 FQNNGV. V was trimmed by 1 base and J by 10 bases, leaving 11 bases between them. The chain's CDR3 is CASSLAGYSSPLHF. Here the CDR3 DNA reads TGTGCCAGCAGCTTAGCGGGGTATTCGTCACCCCTCCACTTT.

The J gene is TRBJ1-6, the V gene TRBV28; TRBD1 matches at 7 bases. The CDR3 totals 14 residues. Per the germline V gene, CDR1 is MDHEN and CDR2 is SYDVKM. Unmatched junction bases numbered 7, after V lost 7 bases and J lost 7 bases. CDR3 sequence reads: CASTFGTANSPLHF. The CDR3 DNA is TGTGCCAGCACTTTCGGGACAGCGAATTCACCCCTCCACTTT.

This clonotype was seen at least ten times. The chain uses TRBV2 and TRBJ1-2; 7 nucleotides line up with TRBD1. After removal of 10 bases from V and 6 bases from J, the junction contained 11 bases not matched to a gene. CDR1 and CDR2 (germline): SNHLY, FYNNEI. The CDR3 covers 13 residues. The CDR3 loop is CATYRTGTNGYTF. In DNA, the CDR3 is TGTGCCACCTACCGGACAGGAACGAATGGCTACACCTTC.

There are many counts of this clonotype. This chain connects TRBV9 to TRBJ1-1; D uncertain. This CDR3 has 15 residues. Germline V gives CDR1 SGDLS, CDR2 YYNGEE. V lost 4 bases, J lost 8 bases, and 21 bases lay in between. The CDR3 sequence is CASSKSGRPGYEAFF. In DNA, the CDR3 is TGTGCCAGCAGCAAGTCAGGACGACCTGGCTACGAAGCTTTCTTT.

This clonotype was observed at least ten times. The chain recombines TRBV6-5 with TRBJ2-2; D gene ambiguous. The V and J ends lost 3 bases and 5 bases respectively, with 4 bases between them. Germline V gene sequence: CDR1 MNHEY, CDR2 SVGAGI. The CDR3 extends over 12 amino acids. The CDR3 spells CASSYNTGELFF. CDR3 DNA sequence: TGTGCCAGCAGTTATAATACCGGGGAGCTGTTTTTT.

This clonotype was observed a handful of times. V usage is TRBV6-5 and J usage is TRBJ2-5; D perhaps matches TRBD2 (6 bases). This CDR3 is 14 amino acids long. Trimming stripped 2 bases from V and 2 bases from J, with 9 bases between. Germline assignment: CDR1 MNHEY and CDR2 SVGAGI. In DNA form, the CDR3 reads TGTGCCAGCAGTTACAGGGGAGGACAAGAGACCCAGTACTTC. Translating gives CASSYRGGQETQYF.

This clonotype was seen repeatedly, ten times or more. The rearrangement links TRBV15 to TRBJ2-5, with D possibly TRBD2 on 6 matching bases. This CDR3 region has 18 residues. CDR1 and CDR2 from the germline V gene are LNHNV and YYDKDF (reference sequence). The V end was cut by 0 bases, the J end by 2 bases, with 19 bases between. The CDR3 is CATSRDPGVSSSQETQYF. In DNA, the CDR3 is TGTGCCACCAGCAGAGACCCGGGAGTATCTTCTTCACAAGAGACCCAGTACTTC.

This clonotype has a handful of counts. The rearrangement uses TRBV6-1 and TRBJ1-2, with D uncertain. Per the germline V gene, CDR1 is MNHNS and CDR2 is SASEGT. Trimming left V 9 bases short and J 9 bases short, with 17 bases between. The CDR3 covers 12 residues. Here the CDR3 reads CARREPPMRYTF. The CDR3 nucleotides are TGTGCCAGGAGGGAACCTCCTATGCGCTACACCTTC.

This clonotype was seen many times. This rearrangement joins TRBV12-3 or TRBV12-4 to TRBJ1-5, with TRBD1 matching 7 bases. J gave up 0 bases and V 5 bases, and 1 base lay outside the gene matches. This CDR3 region has 14 residues. The CDR3 nucleotides read TGTGCCAGCAGTGGGACAGATAGCAATCAGCCCCAGCATTTT. Its protein is CASSGTDSNQPQHF.

This clonotype was detected ten times or more. This chain's CDR3 is CATSDFPAGGLQETQYF. The CDR3 DNA follows: TGTGCCACCAGTGATTTCCCAGCAGGGGGTTTACAAGAGACCCAGTACTTC. The chain links TRBV24-1 to TRBJ2-5; 7 bases are shared with TRBD1. J lost 2 bases, V lost 1 base, and 9 bases had no gene match. The V gene's germline CDR1 is KGHDR and CDR2 SFDVKD. This CDR3 spans 17 amino acids.

This clonotype was seen repeatedly, ten times or more. The chain joins TRBV6-2 or TRBV6-3 to TRBJ2-5; D assignment may be TRBD1 or TRBD2 (6 bases each). Per germline, CDR1 MNHEY and CDR2 SVGEGT. This CDR3 is built from 14 residues. The V end was cut by 7 bases, the J end by 4 bases, with 16 bases between. In DNA form, the CDR3 reads TGTGCCAGCATGCGGACAGCGGGTCGAGAGACCCAGTACTTC. This sequence encodes CASMRTAGRETQYF.

The chain carries TRBV7-8 and TRBJ1-1, with TRBD1 matching 7 bases. V dropped 4 bases and J dropped 7; count of bases not matched to a gene: 9. The CDR3 runs to 14 residues. Per germline, CDR1 SGHVS and CDR2 FQNEAQ. In DNA form, the CDR3 reads TGTGCCAGCAGCTACGACAGGGTACTTAATGAAGCTTTCTTT. The encoded protein is CASSYDRVLNEAFF.